This T cell receptor beta chain derives from a study of shared clonotypes between healthy human individuals. V was clipped by 5 bases and J by 3 bases, with 8 bases between them. The CDR3 consists of 13 residues. CDR1 is SGHTA, CDR2 FQGNSA, per germline. The data were produced by immunoSEQ multiplex PCR, yet TCRdb's version contains in-frame clones alone and is incomplete. The sample includes some 1,400,000 clones, roughly 96% of them seen just once. A word on this clone: Antigen unknown.

Findings and limits, study-wide: It was the non-shared clonotypes that had lower generation probabilities than clonotypes shared by all four donors.

The TCR was taken from a man under 40 in good health. The V call is TRBV7-2, the J call TRBJ2-1; D might be TRBD1 or TRBD2, each matching 6 bases. The material sequenced was naive CD4+ T cells sorted from blood. Described subset: CD45RA+ positively selected. The CDR3 bases are TGTGCCAGCAGCAGGGGGGACTACAATGAGCAGTTCTTC. Translating gives CASSRGDYNEQFF.